This T cell receptor beta chain comes out of a study of blood T cell repertoires in COVID-19. On the study more broadly: There were acute and convalescent COVID-19 samples, and they came from the United States, Italy and Spain. Sources were T cells, B-cell-depleted T cells, or PBMCs; the material itself was cDNA or gDNA.

This clone was counted once. Seattle patients were enrolled while actively infected and followed longitudinally. The assay was immunoSEQ multiplex PCR, and TCRdb's table has in-frame clones only and misses some. The table includes some 220,000 clones, roughly 85% detected once. Unmatched junction bases numbered 10, after V lost 1 base and J lost 7 bases. CDR3 length: 19 residues. Germline assignment: CDR1 KGHSH and CDR2 LQKENI. The V and J genes are TRBV18 and TRBJ2-1; 16 bases agree with TRBD2. The sequencing input was peripheral blood. This receptor was identified in a woman in her 70s with COVID-19, enrolled during active disease. Written as DNA, the CDR3 is TGTGCCAGCTCACCACGGGGACTAGCGGGGGGGCCAGGGAGTAATGAGCAGTTCTTC. This encodes CASSPRGLAGGPGSNEQFF.